This is a list of T cell receptor beta chains from one sample in a study of blood T cell repertoires in COVID-19. The table came from immunoSEQ multiplex PCR; TCRdb's copy has only in-frame clones and leaves some out. Of about 130,000 clones listed, around 80% were seen once; the top ten hold about 40%. Sequencing was carried out using peripheral blood. All receptors come from a man aged 40-50 years with active or convalescent COVID-19. CDR3s include the opening cysteine and the closing phenylalanine or tryptophan. The order of the fields is D gene, V gene, J gene, clone size, CDR3 DNA, CDR3 protein. A D gene is named only where the DNA matches it firmly. Clone size, where shown, is once, few, many, or a class for clones that have expanded.

D gene: .; V gene: TRBV7-2; J gene: TRBJ1-3; clone size: once; CDR3 DNA: TGTGCCAGCAGCCCGGGGGGAGTTCCTGGAAACACCATATATTTT; CDR3 protein: CASSPGGVPGNTIYF
D gene: TRBD1; V gene: TRBV25-1; J gene: TRBJ1-2; clone size: .; CDR3 DNA: TGTGCCAGCAGAGGGACAGTGTATGGCTACACCTTC; CDR3 protein: CASRGTVYGYTF
D gene: TRBD1; V gene: TRBV4-2; J gene: TRBJ2-3; clone size: .; CDR3 DNA: TGTGCCAGCAGCCATCCACAGGGGTCTACAGATACGCAGTATTTT; CDR3 protein: CASSHPQGSTDTQYF
D gene: TRBD1; V gene: TRBV28; J gene: TRBJ1-2; clone size: .; CDR3 DNA: TGTGCCAGCAGTGAATTACAGGGGAATTATGGCTACACCTTC; CDR3 protein: CASSELQGNYGYTF
D gene: TRBD1; V gene: TRBV19; J gene: TRBJ2-3; clone size: .; CDR3 DNA: TGTGCCACACAGGGGGCAAGCACAGATACGCAGTATTTT; CDR3 protein: CATQGASTDTQYF
D gene: TRBD1; V gene: TRBV6-5; J gene: TRBJ2-3; clone size: .; CDR3 DNA: TGTGCCAGCAGTTACTCGGAAGGGGGCATATATACGCAGTATTTT; CDR3 protein: CASSYSEGGIYTQYF
D gene: .; V gene: TRBV9; J gene: TRBJ1-2; clone size: .; CDR3 DNA: TGTGCCAGCAGCGTAGGCCCAACAGGTTTTGGTGGCTACACCTTC; CDR3 protein: CASSVGPTGFGGYTF
D gene: TRBD1; V gene: TRBV30; J gene: TRBJ1-1; clone size: few; CDR3 DNA: TGTGCCTGGAGTGTTGAGGGACAGGGGATTCCTGAAGCTTTCTTT; CDR3 protein: CAWSVEGQGIPEAFF
D gene: .; V gene: TRBV5-1; J gene: TRBJ2-6; clone size: .; CDR3 DNA: TGCGCCAGCAGCTTTAGCAGCTCCTCTGGGGCCAACGTCCTGACTTTC; CDR3 protein: CASSFSSSSGANVLTF
D gene: .; V gene: TRBV20-1; J gene: TRBJ2-7; clone size: .; CDR3 DNA: TGCAGTGCCCTCCGTGGGCACGAGCAGTACTTC; CDR3 protein: CSALRGHEQYF
D gene: .; V gene: TRBV30; J gene: TRBJ2-3; clone size: .; CDR3 DNA: TGTGCCTGGAGCGCCAGGCTTATCACAGATACGCAGTATTTT; CDR3 protein: CAWSARLITDTQYF
D gene: .; V gene: TRBV5-1; J gene: TRBJ1-1; clone size: .; CDR3 DNA: TGCGCCAGCAGCTTGGTGGGTGGAGGCCTGAACACTGAAGCTTTCTTT; CDR3 protein: CASSLVGGGLNTEAFF
D gene: TRBD2; V gene: TRBV9; J gene: TRBJ2-7; clone size: .; CDR3 DNA: TGTGCCAGCAGCACACTAGCGGGAGAAGGCTACGAGCAGTACTTC; CDR3 protein: CASSTLAGEGYEQYF
D gene: TRBD1; V gene: TRBV7-2; J gene: TRBJ2-1; clone size: once; CDR3 DNA: TGTGCCAGCAGCTTAGCCACCGGGACAGCTTACAATGAGCAGTTCTTC; CDR3 protein: CASSLATGTAYNEQFF
D gene: .; V gene: TRBV5-5; J gene: TRBJ2-6; clone size: .; CDR3 DNA: TGTGCCAGCAGCTTGGAAGTCTACTCTGGGGCCAACGTCCTGACTTTC; CDR3 protein: CASSLEVYSGANVLTF
D gene: .; V gene: TRBV6-1; J gene: TRBJ1-1; clone size: .; CDR3 DNA: TGTGCCAGCAGTGAACGGGAGAACACTGAAGCTTTCTTT; CDR3 protein: CASSERENTEAFF
D gene: .; V gene: TRBV5-8; J gene: TRBJ2-1; clone size: .; CDR3 DNA: TGTGCCAGCAGCTCGGGGACAAGTCTCTACAATGAGCAGTTCTTC; CDR3 protein: CASSSGTSLYNEQFF
D gene: .; V gene: TRBV12-5; J gene: TRBJ1-2; clone size: .; CDR3 DNA: TGTGCTAGTGGTTTTATCCAGGGGCGCCTCCTGGATGGCTACACCTTC; CDR3 protein: CASGFIQGRLLDGYTF
D gene: TRBD1; V gene: TRBV7-9; J gene: TRBJ1-2; clone size: .; CDR3 DNA: TGTGCCAGCAGCTTAAAAGGGACAGCCTCTAACTATGGCTACACCTTC; CDR3 protein: CASSLKGTASNYGYTF
D gene: .; V gene: TRBV6-5; J gene: TRBJ1-2; clone size: .; CDR3 DNA: TGTGCCAGCAGTTACGGCCAATTCAACTATGGCTACACCTTC; CDR3 protein: CASSYGQFNYGYTF
D gene: TRBD1; V gene: TRBV10-3; J gene: TRBJ1-1; clone size: .; CDR3 DNA: TGTGCCATCAGTGAAACAGGGGTAAGGACTGAAGCTTTCTTT; CDR3 protein: CAISETGVRTEAFF
D gene: .; V gene: TRBV19; J gene: TRBJ2-2; clone size: .; CDR3 DNA: TGTGCCAGTAGTATAAGCTTGGCGGGCACCGGGGAGCTGTTTTTT; CDR3 protein: CASSISLAGTGELFF
D gene: .; V gene: TRBV30; J gene: TRBJ1-1; clone size: .; CDR3 DNA: TGTGCCTGGAGTCTCACTAGGACAGCCCTGAACACTGAAGCTTTCTTT; CDR3 protein: CAWSLTRTALNTEAFF
D gene: .; V gene: TRBV19; J gene: TRBJ1-4; clone size: .; CDR3 DNA: TGTGCCAGTAGTTTCCAGGGAACTAATGAAAAACTGTTTTTT; CDR3 protein: CASSFQGTNEKLFF
D gene: TRBD1; V gene: TRBV7-2; J gene: TRBJ1-4; clone size: .; CDR3 DNA: TGTGCCAGCAGCCCCTTACCGGGACAGGGAAATGAAAAACTGTTTTTT; CDR3 protein: CASSPLPGQGNEKLFF
D gene: .; V gene: TRBV6-5; J gene: TRBJ2-1; clone size: .; CDR3 DNA: TGTGCCAGCAGTTACTCAGACTTCTACAATGAGCAGTTCTTC; CDR3 protein: CASSYSDFYNEQFF
D gene: .; V gene: TRBV15; J gene: TRBJ1-1; clone size: few; CDR3 DNA: TGTGCCACCAGCAGAGATCAGTGGCAGGGTACTGAAGCTTTCTTT; CDR3 protein: CATSRDQWQGTEAFF
D gene: TRBD2; V gene: TRBV9; J gene: TRBJ2-4; clone size: .; CDR3 DNA: TGTGCCAGCAGCCCCCAGAGGGGACTAGCGGGGGGCGTTGAAGCCAAAAACATTCAGTACTTC; CDR3 protein: CASSPQRGLAGGVEAKNIQYF
D gene: .; V gene: TRBV2; J gene: TRBJ2-5; clone size: .; CDR3 DNA: TGTGCCAGCATTGGGGGGTCGACCGAAGAGACCCAGTACTTC; CDR3 protein: CASIGGSTEETQYF
D gene: .; V gene: TRBV7-3; J gene: TRBJ1-1; clone size: .; CDR3 DNA: TGTGCCAGCAGCCCCGGGATGAACACTGAAGCTTTCTTT; CDR3 protein: CASSPGMNTEAFF
D gene: .; V gene: TRBV2; J gene: TRBJ2-1; clone size: few; CDR3 DNA: TGTGCCAGCAGTGAACCGGGAGAGGGAGATGAGCAGTTCTTC; CDR3 protein: CASSEPGEGDEQFF